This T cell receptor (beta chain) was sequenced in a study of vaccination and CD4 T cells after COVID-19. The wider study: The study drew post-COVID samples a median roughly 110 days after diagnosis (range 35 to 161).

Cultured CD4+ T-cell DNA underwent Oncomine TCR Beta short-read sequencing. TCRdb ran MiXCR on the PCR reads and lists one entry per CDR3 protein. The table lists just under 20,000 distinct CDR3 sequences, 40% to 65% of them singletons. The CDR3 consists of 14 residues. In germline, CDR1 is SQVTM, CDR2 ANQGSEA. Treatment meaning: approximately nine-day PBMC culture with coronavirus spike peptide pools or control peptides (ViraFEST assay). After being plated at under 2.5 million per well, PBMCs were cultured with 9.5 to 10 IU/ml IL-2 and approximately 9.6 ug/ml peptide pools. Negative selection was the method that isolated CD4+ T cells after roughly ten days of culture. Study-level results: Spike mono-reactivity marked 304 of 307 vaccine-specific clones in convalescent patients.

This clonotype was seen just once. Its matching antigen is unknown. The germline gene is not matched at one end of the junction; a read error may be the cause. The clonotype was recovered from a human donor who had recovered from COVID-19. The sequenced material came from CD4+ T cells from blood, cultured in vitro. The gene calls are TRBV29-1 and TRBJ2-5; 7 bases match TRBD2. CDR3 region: CSVDGRGLQEAQYF. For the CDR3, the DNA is TGCAGCGTTGATGGGAGGGGACTCCAAGAGGCCCAGTACTTC.